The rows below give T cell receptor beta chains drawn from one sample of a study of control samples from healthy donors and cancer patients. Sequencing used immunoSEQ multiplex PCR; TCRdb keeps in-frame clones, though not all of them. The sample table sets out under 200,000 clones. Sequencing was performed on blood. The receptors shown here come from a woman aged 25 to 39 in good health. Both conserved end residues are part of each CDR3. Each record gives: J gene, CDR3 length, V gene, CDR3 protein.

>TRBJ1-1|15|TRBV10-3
CAISETGRRNTEAFF
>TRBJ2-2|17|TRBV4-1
CASSLLTSGGVTGELFF
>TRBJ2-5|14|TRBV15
CATSRTGAGETQYF
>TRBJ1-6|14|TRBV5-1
CASSLTEGYSPLHF
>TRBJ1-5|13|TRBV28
CASSLDALEPQHF
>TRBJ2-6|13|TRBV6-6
CASRSSGANVLTF
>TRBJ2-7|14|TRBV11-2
CASSLVGASYEQYF
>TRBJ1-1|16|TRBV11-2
CASSLGQGSRATEAFF
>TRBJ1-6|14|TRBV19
CASKPGRGNSPLHF
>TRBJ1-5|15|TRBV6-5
CALATGGLSNQPQHF
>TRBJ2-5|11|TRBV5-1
CASSLDETQYF
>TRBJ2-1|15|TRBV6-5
CASSYGGGGAPEQFF
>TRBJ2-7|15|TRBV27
CASSWPGQGVNEQYF
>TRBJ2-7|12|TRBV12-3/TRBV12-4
CASSSSGYEQYF
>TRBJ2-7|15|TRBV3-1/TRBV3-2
CASSQVGSLSYEQYF
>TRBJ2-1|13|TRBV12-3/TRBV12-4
CASRETGFNEQFF
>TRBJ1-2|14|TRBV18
CASTRQGRTGGYTF
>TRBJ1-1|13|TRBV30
CAWSVSGATEAFF
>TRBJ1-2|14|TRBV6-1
CASSEVVPPTGYTF
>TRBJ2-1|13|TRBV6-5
CASSYTSHSPGFF
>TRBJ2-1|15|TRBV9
CASSGWQGADNEQFF
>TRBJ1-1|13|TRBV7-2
CASSLAPETEAFF
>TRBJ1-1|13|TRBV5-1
CASSLIGATEAFF
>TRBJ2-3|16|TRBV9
CASSVEPSSYTDTQYF
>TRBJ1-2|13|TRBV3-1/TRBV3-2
CASSPTANYGYTF
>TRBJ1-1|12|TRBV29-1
CSVSQVGTEAFF
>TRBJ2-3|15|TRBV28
CASKYGDRMKDTQYF
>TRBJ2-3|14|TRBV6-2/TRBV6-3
CASSWAANTDTQYF
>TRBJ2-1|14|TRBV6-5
CASSYSYGYNEQFF
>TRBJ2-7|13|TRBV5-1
CASSLQGGYEQYF
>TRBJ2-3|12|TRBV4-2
CASSQDRQRQYF
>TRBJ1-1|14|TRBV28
CASSLLTRATEAFF
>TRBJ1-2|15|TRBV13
CASSPRGQGKEGYTF
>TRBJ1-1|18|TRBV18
CASSPNWGASREHTEAFF
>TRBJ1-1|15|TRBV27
CASSLSGPRNTEAFF
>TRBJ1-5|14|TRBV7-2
CASSRVGSNQPQHF
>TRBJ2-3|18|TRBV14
CASSQDPGGTALTDTQYF
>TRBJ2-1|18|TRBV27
CASSLSPLRTSRFNEQFF
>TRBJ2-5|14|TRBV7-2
CASSPGLAQETQYF
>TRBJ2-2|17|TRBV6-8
CASRPHRHRANTGELFF
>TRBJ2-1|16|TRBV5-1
CASSLADLSGNNEQFF
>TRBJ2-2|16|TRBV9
CASSVARHLGPGELFF
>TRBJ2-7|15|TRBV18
CASSPPGQGGYEQYF
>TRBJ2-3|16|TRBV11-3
CASSLEGQGPTDTQYF
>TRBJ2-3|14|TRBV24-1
CATRGRGVTDTQYF
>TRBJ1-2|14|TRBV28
CASSLFGSNYGYTF
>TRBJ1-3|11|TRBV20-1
CSAKQGNTIYF
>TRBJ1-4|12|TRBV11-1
CASSFANEKLFF
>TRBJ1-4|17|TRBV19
CASQQRGSGLTNEKLFF
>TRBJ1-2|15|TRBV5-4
CASSSRARGDYGYTF